Listed below are T cell receptor beta chains from one sample, sequenced in a study of blood T cell repertoires in COVID-19. Sequencing was performed with immunoSEQ multiplex PCR; in TCRdb, only in-frame clones are kept and a portion is missing. The sample carries around 180,000 clones, around 72% recorded once. The sequenced sample was peripheral blood. The receptors stem from a woman aged 80 or over with acute or convalescent COVID-19. Each CDR3 is given with its conserved first and last residue. A D gene is named only where the DNA matches it firmly. Size is omitted from some rows. Given values are once, few, many or a class for expanded clones.

TRBV6-5	once	TRBJ2-1	TRBD2	TGTGCCAGCAGTAGCGGGAGCTCCTACAATGAGCAGTTCTTC	CASSSGSSYNEQFF
TRBV10-3	NA	TRBJ1-1	NA	TGTGCCATCAGTGAAGTACCCGGGGACACTGAAGCTTTCTTT	CAISEVPGDTEAFF
TRBV25-1	NA	TRBJ2-3	NA	TGTGCCAGCAGCCCCGACTTTAGCACAGATACGCAGTATTTT	CASSPDFSTDTQYF
TRBV7-2	NA	TRBJ2-3	TRBD2	TGTGCCAGCAGCTTCGGAGTGGTAGCGGGGCCAGATACGCAGTATTTT	CASSFGVVAGPDTQYF
TRBV2	NA	TRBJ1-3	NA	TGTGCCAGCAGTGATTCCCAGGCCTCTGGAAACACCATATATTTT	CASSDSQASGNTIYF
TRBV9	NA	TRBJ2-1	TRBD1	TGTGCCAGCACCGCAGGGACAGGGGTCGGTGAGCAGTTCTTC	CASTAGTGVGEQFF
TRBV18	few	TRBJ2-7	NA	TGTGCCAGCTCGGAGGACAGCAGCTCCTACGAGCAGTACTTC	CASSEDSSSYEQYF
TRBV6-5	NA	TRBJ2-3	TRBD2	TGTGCCAGCAGGGCGGGAGGGGGCCCAGATACGCAGTATTTT	CASRAGGGPDTQYF
TRBV30	few	TRBJ1-4	NA	TGTGCCTGGAGTGAGGGGGTGGGTGAAAAACTGTTTTTT	CAWSEGVGEKLFF
TRBV5-1	NA	TRBJ2-1	NA	TGCGCCAGCAGCTTGTCTGAGCGTAGTGAGCAGTTCTTC	CASSLSERSEQFF